Here is one TCR beta chain with its context. Its specificity is not known. PCR primers comprised 60 Vbeta and 13 Jbeta primers. Here immunoSEQ multiplex PCR was the method, and the copy in TCRdb shows in-frame clones only, minus some. The data show about 92,000 clones, 69% seen once. CDR1 is SGHRS, CDR2 YFSETQ, per germline. The CDR3 spans 15 residues. The trim removed 7 bases at V and 1 base at J, leaving 4 bases unmatched. The record originates from a study of cytomegalovirus exposure and HLA in healthy donors. Across the whole study: Unique TCRs from HLA-typed donors, 80 million to 90 million of them, were held in an early data release.

Study-level points and caveats: Through in vitro validation, a few CMV-associated chains were shown to be specific for CMV antigens. In an earlier analysis, about 87% or about 30%: the productive usage of most TCR beta V segments.

Sequenced material: PBMCs. The chain combines TRBV5-1 with TRBJ2-5; 13 positions match TRBD2. This TCR was sampled from a man aged 50 or older in good health and CMV-seronegative. CDR3 protein: CASYGLAGVQETQYF. CDR3 in DNA: TGCGCCAGCTACGGACTAGCGGGGGTCCAAGAGACCCAGTACTTC.